This T cell receptor beta chain was recorded in a study of CD8 T cells in ankylosing spondylitis. This clonotype has at least ten counts. As yet, its antigen is unknown. The CDR3 is made up of 14 amino acids. Trimming removed 3 bases from V and 1 base from J; junction bases left unmatched: 2. Germline CDR1 reads MDHEN; CDR2 reads SYDVKM. Each TCR beta library was made by quantitative 5'-RACE that incorporated molecular barcodes. One entry per CDR3 protein results from TCRdb running MiXCR on the 5' RACE reads. The sample carries 120,000 to 150,000 distinct CDR3 sequences, about 8% recorded once. General study results and limits: Characteristic of ankylosing spondylitis blood, it appeared, was a TCR beta motif comprising about eight highly homologous variants. Disease-linked clones bore a CD8+ phenotype, appearing relatively rarely in peripheral blood. Earlier studies detected some motif variants in reactive arthritis synovial fluid and blood.

The V call is TRBV28, the J call TRBJ2-5; 7 bases are shared with TRBD1. Sequencing was done on a sample of synovial fluid, either unsorted or a sorted T cell fraction (not recorded which). The origin of this receptor is a male donor with ankylosing spondylitis. CDR3 DNA: TGTGCCAGCAGTTTCCGGGACAGCCAAGAGACCCAGTACTTC. This sequence encodes CASSFRDSQETQYF.